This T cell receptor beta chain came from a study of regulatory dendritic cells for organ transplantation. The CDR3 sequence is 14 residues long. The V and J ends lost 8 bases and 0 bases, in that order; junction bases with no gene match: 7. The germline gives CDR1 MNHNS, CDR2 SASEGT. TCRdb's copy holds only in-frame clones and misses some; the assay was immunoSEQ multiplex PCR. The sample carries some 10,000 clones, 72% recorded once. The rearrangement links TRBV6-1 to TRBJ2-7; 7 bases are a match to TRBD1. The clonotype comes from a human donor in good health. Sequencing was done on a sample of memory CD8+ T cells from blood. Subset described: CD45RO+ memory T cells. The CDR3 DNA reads TGTGCCAGCGAAGTCGGGACAGCCTCCTACGAGCAGTACTTC. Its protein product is CASEVGTASYEQYF.